The clone carrying this TCR beta chain was found a few times. The antigen is unknown. It was RNA transcripts that yielded the amplified TCR beta CDR3 regions. The HTBI primer set was used in a first-round RT-PCR of the TCR CDR3. TCRdb analysed the multiplex PCR reads with MiXCR anew, one entry per CDR3 protein. The repertoire holds 250,000 to 300,000 distinct CDR3 sequences, with around 13% as singletons. With 0 bases removed from V and 8 bases from J, the gap between germline ends came to 13 bases. Germline V gene lookup returns CDR1 LNHDA and CDR2 SQIVND (reference sequence). The CDR3 is made up of 15 amino acids. The sample belongs to a study of T cells in Graves' hyperthyroidism and ophthalmopathy. General observations from the study: Researchers report that a 13 V-J model separated ophthalmopathy from stable hyperthyroidism.

The material sequenced was blood. The clonotype comes from a woman between 40 and 55 years old with Graves' hyperthyroidism. The chain recombines TRBV19 with TRBJ2-2; unclear D gene. The CDR3 sequence: CASSIDEYPAGELFF. CDR3 nucleotide sequence: TGTGCCAGTAGTATAGACGAGTACCCAGCGGGGGAGCTGTTTTTT.